These T cell receptor beta chains were read from a single sample in a study of blood T cell repertoires in COVID-19. Libraries were prepared by immunoSEQ multiplex PCR; TCRdb keeps only in-frame clonotypes and omits some of them. This sample has more than 110,000 clones, with roughly 88% found just once. The specimen was PBMCs or T cells enriched from blood (not recorded which). These receptors were collected from a man over 45 who had recovered from COVID-19. CDR3s include the opening cysteine and the closing phenylalanine or tryptophan. A D gene is named only where the DNA matches it firmly.

>-|TRBV24-1|TRBJ2-5|14
CATSDPREKETQYF
TGTGCCACCAGTGATCCCCGGGAAAAAGAGACCCAGTACTTC
>-|TRBV7-2|TRBJ2-5|16
CASSLVSTGIQETQYF
TGTGCCAGCAGCTTAGTTTCTACAGGAATACAAGAGACCCAGTACTTC
>-|TRBV12-3/TRBV12-4|TRBJ2-7|13
CASSLSSNYEQYF
TGTGCCAGCAGTTTAAGCTCCAACTACGAGCAGTACTTC
>TRBD2|TRBV7-2|TRBJ2-5|15
CASSYNSGGWETQYF
TGTGCCAGCAGCTACAATAGCGGGGGGTGGGAGACCCAGTACTTC
>TRBD1|TRBV7-2|TRBJ2-3|14
CASSSQGAPDTQYF
TGTGCCAGCAGCTCGCAGGGGGCTCCAGATACGCAGTATTTT
>TRBD2|TRBV3-1/TRBV3-2|TRBJ2-4|22
CASSQEVRPGTSGRASKNIQYF
TGTGCCAGCAGCCAAGAAGTTAGACCCGGGACTAGCGGGAGGGCCTCCAAAAACATTCAGTACTTC
>TRBD2|TRBV5-1|TRBJ2-3|14
CASSSLATPDTQYF
TGCGCCAGCAGCTCACTAGCGACTCCAGATACGCAGTATTTT
>-|TRBV2|TRBJ2-5|14
CAISGLAQGETQYF
TGTGCCATCAGTGGGCTAGCGCAGGGAGAGACCCAGTACTTC
>-|TRBV6-4|TRBJ2-3|14
CASSGQGGTDTQYF
TGTGCCAGCAGTGGCCAGGGAGGAACAGATACGCAGTATTTT
>-|TRBV6-5|TRBJ1-3|16
CASSYSLRGSGNTIYF
TGTGCCAGCAGTTACTCTCTTAGGGGTTCTGGAAACACCATATATTTT
>-|TRBV2|TRBJ1-2|15
CASSEDQGGGGGYTF
TGTGCCAGCAGTGAAGATCAGGGAGGAGGAGGTGGCTACACCTTC
>TRBD1|TRBV27|TRBJ1-2|13
CASSLTGNYGYTF
TGTGCCAGCAGCCTGACAGGGAACTATGGCTACACCTTC
>TRBD2|TRBV7-2|TRBJ2-1|15
CASSGRASGYNEQFF
TGTGCCAGCAGCGGCAGGGCTAGCGGTTACAATGAGCAGTTCTTC
>TRBD1|TRBV19|TRBJ2-7|15
CASSLTGTGGYEQYF
TGTGCCAGTAGTCTCACCGGGACAGGGGGCTACGAGCAGTACTTC
>TRBD1|TRBV4-3|TRBJ1-6|18
CASSQDVWGEDRAAPLHF
TGCGCCAGCAGCCAAGATGTTTGGGGTGAAGACAGGGCAGCACCCCTCCACTTT
>TRBD2|TRBV9|TRBJ2-2|15
CASSVAGDFTGELFF
TGTGCCAGCAGCGTTGCGGGAGATTTCACCGGGGAGCTGTTTTTT
>-|TRBV9|TRBJ2-3|16
CASSASRGRGTDTQYF
TGTGCCAGCAGCGCCTCTAGAGGGAGAGGGACAGATACGCAGTATTTT
>-|TRBV20-1|TRBJ1-2|11
CSASDSYGYTF
TGCAGTGCTTCGGACAGCTATGGCTACACCTTC
>-|TRBV27|TRBJ1-2|14
CASSLGTPGKGYTF
TGTGCCAGCAGTTTAGGGACTCCTGGGAAGGGCTACACCTTC
>TRBD1|TRBV7-9|TRBJ1-4|14
CASSLGGGNEKLFF
TGTGCCAGCAGCTTAGGAGGGGGCAACGAAAAACTGTTTTTT